The 9 T cell receptor beta chains below all came from one sample that was sequenced in a study of Ad26.COV2.S vaccination and SARS-CoV-2 variants. Indicated treatment: 15 to 20 received Ad26.COV2.S at low or high dose, single or two shots; 5 received placebo; per-sample allocation not given. At day 63 after the first vaccine or placebo injection, samples were drawn. Profiled with immunoSEQ multiplex PCR; TCRdb holds only in-frame clones, not every one. The data contain 350,000 to 450,000 clones, approximately 89% of them singletons. The source material was peripheral blood, sampled in a trial of Ad26.COV2.S vaccine versus placebo. The receptor set was obtained from a person between 18 and 59 years old who received the Ad26.COV2.S COVID-19 vaccine or a placebo.

In nucleotides, the CDR3 is TGTGCCAGTACGGACAGGGATAATCAGCCCCAGCATTTT. Residues: CASTDRDNQPQHF. The V and J genes are TRBV19 and TRBJ1-5, with 8 positions matching TRBD1. There are 13 residues in the CDR3. Germline V CDR1 and CDR2: LNHDA, SQIVND (reference sequence). V lost 7 bases, J lost 4 bases, and 3 bases stayed unmatched.

The chain recombines TRBV15 with TRBJ2-1, with a weak D call TRBD1 (5 bases). In germline, CDR1 is LNHNV, CDR2 YYDKDF (reference sequence). This CDR3 is built from 15 residues. The germline V and J ends were trimmed by 0 bases and 4 bases, with 10 bases remaining between them. The CDR3 loop reads CATSRDRAGYNEQFF. DNA for the CDR3: TGTGCCACCAGCAGAGATCGGGCAGGGTACAATGAGCAGTTCTTC.

The CDR3 DNA reads TGTGCCAGCAGCCAATTCATGGGGCAAGGGAGAAATAACGAGCAGTACTTC. This codes for CASSQFMGQGRNNEQYF. V and J are TRBV14 and TRBJ2-7; D tentatively fits TRBD1 or TRBD2 (5 bases each). CDR1 is SGHDN, CDR2 FVKESK, per germline. The CDR3 runs to 17 residues. Trimming stripped 2 bases from V and 5 bases from J, with 22 bases between.

The rearrangement links TRBV11-2 to TRBJ2-5; D is unclear. Germline values: CDR1 SGHAT, CDR2 FQNNGV. The CDR3 is made up of 11 amino acids. V was shortened by 8 bases and J by 5 bases, with 9 bases between the two germline ends. The CDR3 DNA reads TGTGCCAGCGGCTCCGGGGAGACCCAGTACTTC. Its protein product is CASGSGETQYF.

The chain is built from TRBV13 and TRBJ2-1; 9 positions match TRBD2. Trimming removed 1 base from V and 8 bases from J; junction bases left unmatched: 9. The CDR3 runs to 16 residues. In germline, CDR1 is PRHDT, CDR2 FYEKMQ (reference sequence). The CDR3 protein is CASSLAVAGGIHEQFF. For the CDR3, the DNA is TGTGCCAGCAGCTTAGCGGTGGCGGGAGGGATCCATGAGCAGTTCTTC.

In DNA form, the CDR3 reads TGTGCCAGCAGCCGCGGGACTCAAGAGACCCAGTACTTC. Protein product: CASSRGTQETQYF. The chain carries TRBV3-1 (or the pseudogene TRBV3-2) and TRBJ2-5; D perhaps matches TRBD2 (6 bases). V lost 4 bases to trimming and J lost 2 bases, with 8 bases between them. CDR1 and CDR2 from the germline V gene are LGHDT and YNNKEL (reference sequence). This CDR3 is 13 amino acids long.

The rearrangement links TRBV27 to TRBJ1-2; D possibly corresponds to TRBD1 (6 bases). The CDR3 spans 14 residues. V dropped 5 bases and J dropped 5 bases, with 15 bases sitting between them. The V gene's germline CDR1 is MNHEY and CDR2 SMNVEV (reference sequence). CDR3 in amino acids: CASSPGALLYGYTF. The CDR3 DNA reads TGTGCCAGCAGTCCAGGGGCCCTCCTATATGGCTACACCTTC.

The chain joins TRBV19 to TRBJ2-2; D is possibly TRBD2 (5 bases). Germline CDR1 is LNHDA and CDR2 is SQIVND (reference sequence). Trimming shortened V by 9 bases and J by 2 bases, and 13 bases separated the two germline ends. This CDR3 comprises 14 residues. The CDR3 region has the DNA TGTGCCAGCACCGCGGACTTTAACACCGGGGAGCTGTTTTTT. Translating it yields CASTADFNTGELFF.

This chain joins TRBV6-2 or TRBV6-3 and TRBJ2-2, with 12 bases aligning to TRBD2. CDR1 and CDR2 (germline): MNHEY, SVGEGT. The junction had 5 bases not matched to a gene; V was cut back by 2 bases and J by 1 base. This CDR3 has 18 residues. The CDR3 reads CASSYPLAGGQNTGELFF. The CDR3 DNA sequence: TGTGCCAGCAGTTACCCCCTAGCGGGAGGGCAGAACACCGGGGAGCTGTTTTTT.